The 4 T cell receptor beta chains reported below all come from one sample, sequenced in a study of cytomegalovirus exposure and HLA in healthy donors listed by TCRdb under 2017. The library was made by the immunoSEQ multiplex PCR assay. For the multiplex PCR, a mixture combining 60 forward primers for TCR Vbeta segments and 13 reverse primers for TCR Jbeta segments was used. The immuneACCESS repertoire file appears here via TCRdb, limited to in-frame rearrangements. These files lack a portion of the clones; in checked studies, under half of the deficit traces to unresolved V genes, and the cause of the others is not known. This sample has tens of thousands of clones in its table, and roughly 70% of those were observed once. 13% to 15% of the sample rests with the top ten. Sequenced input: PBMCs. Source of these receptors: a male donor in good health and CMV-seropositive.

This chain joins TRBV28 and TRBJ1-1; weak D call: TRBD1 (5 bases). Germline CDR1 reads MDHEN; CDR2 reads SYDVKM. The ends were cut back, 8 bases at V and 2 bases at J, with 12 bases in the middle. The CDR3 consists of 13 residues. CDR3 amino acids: CASGLQENTEAFF. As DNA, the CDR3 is TGTGCCAGCGGACTACAGGAAAACACTGAAGCTTTCTTT.

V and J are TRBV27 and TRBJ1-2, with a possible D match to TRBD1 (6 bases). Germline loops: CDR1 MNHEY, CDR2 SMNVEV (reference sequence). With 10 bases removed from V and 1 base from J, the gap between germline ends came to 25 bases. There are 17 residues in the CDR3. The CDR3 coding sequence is TGTGCCACCGATTACCCGCCGTGGGACACTTATAACTATGGCTACACCTTC. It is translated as CATDYPPWDTYNYGYTF.

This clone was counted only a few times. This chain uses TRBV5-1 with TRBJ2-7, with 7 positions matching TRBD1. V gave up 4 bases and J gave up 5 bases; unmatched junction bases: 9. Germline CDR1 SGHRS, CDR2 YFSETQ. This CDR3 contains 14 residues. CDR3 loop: CASSPSLQGNEQYF. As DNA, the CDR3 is TGCGCCAGCAGCCCCTCCTTACAGGGGAACGAGCAGTACTTC.

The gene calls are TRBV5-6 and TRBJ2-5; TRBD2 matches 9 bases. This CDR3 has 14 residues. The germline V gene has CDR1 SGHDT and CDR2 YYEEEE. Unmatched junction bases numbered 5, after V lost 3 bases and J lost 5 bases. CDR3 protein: CASSWGLAPETQYF. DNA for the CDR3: TGTGCCAGCAGCTGGGGACTAGCACCGGAGACCCAGTACTTC.